The 25 T cell receptor beta chains below all came from one sample that was sequenced in a study of molecular identifiers for immune sequencing clone quantification. TCRdb reanalysed the PCR reads using MiXCR and keeps one entry per CDR3 protein. The table has around 470,000 distinct CDR3 sequences, around 21% seen once. Sequenced: naive CD8+ T cells from blood, with Jurkat cell RNA spiked in. Subset reported: FACS-sorted CD8+CD4-CCR7+CD45RA+ naive T cells. These receptors were collected from a human donor in good health. Some libraries in this study had Jurkat cell RNA spiked in.

A few counts support this clonotype. This rearrangement joins TRBV20-1 to TRBJ2-7; the match to TRBD1 covers 7 bases. CDR1 and CDR2 from the germline V gene are DFQATT and SNEGSKA (reference sequence). V shed 2 bases and J 2 bases; nucleotides not matched to a gene: 15. There are 17 residues in the CDR3. CDR3 DNA: TGCAGTGCTAGAAACCGGGACAGTTTGGAAATTCCCTACGAGCAGTACTTC. Its translation: CSARNRDSLEIPYEQYF.

The genes are TRBV4-1 and TRBJ2-5, with 13 bases that match TRBD2. The CDR3 consists of 19 residues. Germline lookup yields CDR1 MGHRA and CDR2 YSYEKL. After removal of 2 bases from V and 3 bases from J, the junction contained 12 bases not matched to a gene. CDR3 protein: CASSQPGTSGEAEEETQYF. The CDR3 DNA is TGCGCCAGCAGCCAACCTGGGACTAGCGGGGAGGCAGAGGAAGAGACCCAGTACTTC.

This clonotype was counted many times. This chain joins TRBV6-5 and TRBJ2-3; the D call may be TRBD1 or TRBD2 (5 bases each). Germline V CDR1 and CDR2: MNHEY, SVGAGI. With 1 base removed from V and 4 bases from J, the gap between germline ends came to 9 bases. The CDR3 is made up of 14 amino acids. CDR3 loop: CASSYLQGADTQYF. As DNA, the CDR3 is TGTGCCAGCAGTTACTTGCAGGGAGCAGATACGCAGTATTTT.

This clonotype was counted a few times. The chain carries TRBV5-6 and TRBJ2-2, with 7 bases lining up with TRBD2. The germline V gene has CDR1 SGHDT and CDR2 YYEEEE. J lost 1 base, V lost 0 bases, and 3 bases had no gene match. This CDR3 is built from 16 residues. The CDR3: CASSLVASGNTGELFF. The CDR3 DNA reads as TGTGCCAGCAGCTTGGTGGCTAGCGGGAACACCGGGGAGCTGTTTTTT. Combining the CDR3 with reference TRBV5-6 and TRBJ2-2 gives the whole variable domain DAGVTQSPTHLIKTRGQQVTLRCSPKSGHDTVSWYQQALGQGPQFIFQYYEEEERQRGNFPDRFSGHQFPNYSSELNVNALLLGDSALYLCASSLVASGNTGELFFGEGSRLTVL.

This rearrangement joins TRBV11-3 to TRBJ1-2, with D possibly being TRBD1 (5 bases). The CDR3 is made up of 15 amino acids. The germline V and J ends were trimmed by 5 bases and 3 bases, with 16 bases remaining between them. Germline V CDR1 and CDR2: SGHNT, YENEEA. In nucleotides, the CDR3 is TGTGCCAGCAGCCCCATCCCGGGGCCAGACTATGGCTACACCTTC. It codes for CASSPIPGPDYGYTF.

This clonotype was detected many times. This chain links TRBV5-6 with TRBJ1-4; maybe TRBD1 (5 bases). The germline V gene encodes CDR1 SGHDT and CDR2 YYEEEE. The length of the CDR3 is 13 residues. Trimming cost V 2 bases and J 8 bases, with 10 bases left between them. DNA of the CDR3: TGTGCCAGCAGCTTAAGGGACGGCGAAAAACTGTTTTTT. This codes for CASSLRDGEKLFF.

With respect to this clonotype: This may stem from a read error, because a much larger clone lies one nucleotide away. The V gene is TRBV11-2, the J gene TRBJ2-6, with a possible D match to TRBD1 (6 bases). Germline V gene lookup returns CDR1 SGHAT and CDR2 FQNNGV. The germline V and J ends were trimmed by 5 bases and 1 base, with 15 bases remaining between them. The CDR3 is 17 residues long. CDR3 coding DNA: TGTGCCAGCAGCATAGTGACAGGACTGTCTGGGGCCAACGTCCTGACTTTC. It yields the protein CASSIVTGLSGANVLTF.

This clonotype was seen ten or more times. The J gene is TRBJ2-3, the V gene TRBV7-8, with 7 bases aligning to TRBD2. Germline V lookup: CDR1 SGHVS, CDR2 FQNEAQ. The CDR3 consists of 15 residues. Trimming cost V 5 bases and J 2 bases; bases outside gene matches: 7. The CDR3 DNA follows: TGTGCCAGCAGCCCCCTGGCGGGGGACACAGATACGCAGTATTTT. Amino acids: CASSPLAGDTDTQYF.

This clonotype was seen repeatedly, ten times or more. V is TRBV5-4 and J is TRBJ2-5, with 7 bases matching TRBD2. The CDR3 is 16 amino acids. After removal of 0 bases from V and 5 bases from J, the junction contained 10 bases not matched to a gene. The germline gives CDR1 SGHNT, CDR2 YYREEE (reference sequence). The CDR3 loop reads CASSLGKTSLAETQYF. CDR3 in DNA: TGTGCCAGCAGCTTGGGGAAGACTAGCTTGGCGGAGACCCAGTACTTC.

This clonotype was seen ten or more times. V is TRBV4-1 and J is TRBJ1-1; no firm D call. This CDR3 spans 14 amino acids. The V gene lost 3 bases and the J gene lost 3 bases, with 11 bases spanning the gap. Per germline, CDR1 MGHRA and CDR2 YSYEKL. DNA for the CDR3: TGCGCCAGCAGCCACGAGGGCTGGGACACTGAAGCTTTCTTT. It specifies CASSHEGWDTEAFF.

This chain connects TRBV4-1 to TRBJ2-7, with D tentatively TRBD2 (5 bases). Trimming removed 0 bases at V and 4 bases at J, with 16 bases between. Germline V gene data show CDR1 as MGHRA and CDR2 as YSYEKL. The CDR3 consists of 16 residues. CDR3 sequence reads: CASSQEDGVSSYEQYF. In DNA form, the CDR3 reads TGCGCCAGCAGCCAAGAAGACGGGGTATCGTCTTACGAGCAGTACTTC.

About this clonotype itself: A read error may be the cause here, since a much bigger clone is one base away. The chain recombines TRBV5-6 with TRBJ1-4, with D uncertain. The CDR3 consists of 16 residues. The germline gives CDR1 SGHDT, CDR2 YYEEEE. As DNA, the CDR3 is TGTGCCAGCAGCTCCCGGACGGACCCAACTAATAAAAAACTGTTTTTT. The encoded protein is CASSSRTDPTNKKLFF.

This clonotype was counted at least ten times. The chain employs TRBV28 and TRBJ2-5; 8 nucleotides agree with TRBD1. In germline, CDR1 is MDHEN, CDR2 SYDVKM. The V gene end was trimmed by 4 bases and the J gene end by 7 bases; junction bases not matched to a gene: 8. CDR3 length: 14 residues. CDR3 in DNA: TGTGCCAGCAGTTCACCAGGGGGCCAGGGGACCCAGTACTTC. Its translation: CASSSPGGQGTQYF.

This clonotype has a single count. The chain uses TRBV6-5 and TRBJ2-3; D may be TRBD1 (6 bases). Trimming left V 5 bases short and J 4 bases short, with 13 bases between. In germline, CDR1 is MNHEY, CDR2 SVGAGI. CDR3 length: 14 amino acids. DNA for the CDR3: TGTGCCAGCAGTCTGGTACCAGGGGCAGATACGCAGTATTTT. Translating gives CASSLVPGADTQYF.

Comment on this clonotype: A much larger clone differs from this one at a single base, so this may be a read error. This chain uses TRBV27 with TRBJ1-5; no clear D gene. The CDR3 is 14 amino acids. CDR1 and CDR2 from the germline V gene are MNHEY and SMNVEV (reference sequence). The CDR3 DNA sequence: TGTGCCAGCAGTCCTCTCCCCGAATATCAGCCCCCGCATTTT. This codes for CASSPLPEYQPPHF.

With respect to this clonotype: Mismatch with germline at one junction end may stem from a read error. The chain has TRBV7-9 and TRBJ2-7; tentatively, D is TRBD1 or TRBD2 (5 bases each). This CDR3 comprises 16 residues. Per the germline V gene, CDR1 is SEHNR and CDR2 is FQNEAQ (reference sequence). DNA for the CDR3: TGTGCCAGCAGCTCACCGGCAGGGACCAACCCCTACGAGCTGTGCTTC. It specifies CASSSPAGTNPYELCF.

Worth noting for this clonotype: This clone may be a read error of a much larger clone one base away. The chain employs TRBV12-3 or TRBV12-4 and TRBJ2-7; maybe TRBD1 (5 bases). This CDR3 spans 15 amino acids. As DNA, the CDR3 is TGTGCCGGCAGTGCCCCGCGGCAGGGTTCCTACGAGCAGTACTTC. Translating gives CAGSAPRQGSYEQYF.

J is TRBJ2-2 and V is TRBV24-1, with D perhaps assigned TRBD1 or TRBD2 (6 bases each). Germline V gene lookup returns CDR1 KGHDR and CDR2 SFDVKD. The V end was cut by 4 bases, the J end by 5 bases, with 13 bases between. The CDR3 spans 15 residues. CDR3 sequence reads: CATSDGGVGTGELFF. CDR3 DNA sequence: TGTGCCACCAGTGACGGGGGCGTGGGAACCGGGGAGCTGTTTTTT.

Only a few counts were recorded for this clonotype. The gene calls are TRBV11-2 and TRBJ2-7, with 12 bases lining up with TRBD1. CDR1 SGHAT and CDR2 FQNNGV come from the germline V gene. The CDR3 is 13 amino acids. Trimming cost V 8 bases and J 5 bases; bases outside gene matches: 4. The CDR3 DNA reads TGTGCCAGCCGGGACAGGGGGCATAACGAGCAGTACTTC. Protein product: CASRDRGHNEQYF. Together with reference TRBV11-2 and TRBJ2-7, the CDR3 gives the full variable domain: EAGVAQSPRYKIIEKRQSVAFWCNPISGHATLYWYQQILGQGPKLLIQFQNNGVVDDSQLPKDRFSAERLKGVDSTLKIQPAKLEDSAVYLCASRDRGHNEQYFGPGTRLTVT.

This clonotype was picked up many times. The chain combines TRBV5-6 with TRBJ1-1; D perhaps matches TRBD1 (6 bases). Trimming pared 2 bases from V and 4 bases from J, leaving 15 bases between. Germline CDR1 SGHDT, CDR2 YYEEEE. The CDR3 has 15 residues. CDR3 residues: CASSLSVRGTTEAFF. CDR3 nucleotide sequence: TGTGCCAGCAGCTTATCGGTCAGGGGAACCACTGAAGCTTTCTTT.

This clonotype showed up many times. The rearrangement joins TRBV27 to TRBJ2-6; D is unresolved. Germline lookup yields CDR1 MNHEY and CDR2 SMNVEV (reference sequence). The CDR3 runs 15 residues. Trimming left V 5 bases short and J 0 bases short, with 8 bases between. CDR3 in amino acids: CASSLIFSGANVLTF. The CDR3 DNA reads as TGTGCCAGCAGTCTAATCTTCTCTGGGGCCAACGTCCTGACTTTC.

This clonotype was counted only a few times. The rearrangement joins TRBV11-2 to TRBJ1-4; D ambiguous. The CDR3 contains 13 residues. Looked up from germline, CDR1 is SGHAT and CDR2 is FQNNGV. V shed 4 bases and J shed 6 bases, with 9 bases lying between them. The CDR3 coding sequence is TGTGCCAGCAGCTCACCTTTTGATGAAAAACTGTTTTTT. This gives the protein CASSSPFDEKLFF.

This chain uses TRBV7-3 with TRBJ2-7, with TRBD1 matching 8 bases. The CDR3 is 12 residues long. Germline V gene lookup returns CDR1 SGHTA and CDR2 FQGTGA. The CDR3 nucleotides are TGTGTCTGCTCCAGGGGGCCCTACGAGCAGTACTTC. It codes for CVCSRGPYEQYF.

On this clonotype itself: This clone may be a read error of a much larger clone one base away. The rearrangement links TRBV20-1 to TRBJ2-7; the D is unclear. This CDR3 contains 12 residues. Germline V CDR1 and CDR2: DFQATT, SNEGSKA (reference sequence). The CDR3 loop reads CSAGEDLRKQYF. The DNA of the CDR3 is TGCAGTGCTGGAGAGGACCTGAGGAAGCAGTACTTC.

This clonotype was picked up many times. V and J are TRBV25-1 and TRBJ2-7, with D perhaps matching TRBD2 (5 bases). The CDR3 is 14 amino acids. Germline assignment: CDR1 MGHDK and CDR2 SYGVNS. Trimming left V 2 bases short and J 0 bases short, with 8 bases between. CDR3 bases: TGTGCCAGCAGTGAACGGGATACCTCCTACGAGCAGTACTTC. Its translation: CASSERDTSYEQYF.